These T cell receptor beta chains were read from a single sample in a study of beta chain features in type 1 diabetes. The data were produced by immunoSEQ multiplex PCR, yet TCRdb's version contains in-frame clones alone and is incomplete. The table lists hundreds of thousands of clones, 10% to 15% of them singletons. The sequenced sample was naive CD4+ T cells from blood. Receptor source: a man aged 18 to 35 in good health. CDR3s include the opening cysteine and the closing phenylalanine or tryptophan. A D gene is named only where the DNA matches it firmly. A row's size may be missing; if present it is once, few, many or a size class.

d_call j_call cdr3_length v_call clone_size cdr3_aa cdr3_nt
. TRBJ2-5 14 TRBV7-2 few CASSFGLRLETQYF TGTGCCAGCAGCTTTGGACTCCGGTTAGAGACCCAGTACTTC
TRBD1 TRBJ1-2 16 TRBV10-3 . CAISESSGTGDYGYTF TGTGCCATCAGTGAGTCATCCGGGACAGGAGACTATGGCTACACCTTC
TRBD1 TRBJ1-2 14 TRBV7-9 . CATTQGAARGGYTF TGTGCCACTACTCAGGGGGCTGCCAGGGGTGGCTACACCTTC
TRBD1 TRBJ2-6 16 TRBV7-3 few CASSRQGLSGANVLTF TGTGCCAGCAGCAGACAGGGTCTGTCCGGGGCCAACGTCCTGACTTTC
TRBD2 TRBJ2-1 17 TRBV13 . CASSFSVGAGAGNEQFF TGTGCCAGCAGCTTCTCCGTAGGGGCTGGAGCGGGAAATGAGCAGTTCTTC
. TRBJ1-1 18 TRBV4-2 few CASSQQGSGLWVNTEAFF TGTGCCAGCAGCCAACAGGGGTCGGGGTTATGGGTGAACACTGAAGCTTTCTTT
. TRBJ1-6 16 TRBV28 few CASSPKRGFSNSPLHF TGTGCCAGCAGTCCCAAGAGGGGGTTCTCTAATTCACCCCTCCACTTT
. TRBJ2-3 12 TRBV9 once CASSGPHRTQYF TGTGCCAGCAGCGGGCCCCACCGTACGCAGTATTTT
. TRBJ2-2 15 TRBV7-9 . CATPWGRADTGELFF TGTGCCACCCCTTGGGGCAGGGCGGACACCGGGGAGCTGTTTTTT
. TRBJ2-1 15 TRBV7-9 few CASSLARGGAREQFF TGTGCCAGCAGCTTAGCGAGGGGCGGGGCCAGGGAGCAGTTCTTC
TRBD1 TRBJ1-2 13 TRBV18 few CASSGGQNYGYTF TGTGCCAGCTCCGGGGGACAGAACTATGGCTACACCTTC
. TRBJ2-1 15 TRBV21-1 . CASRISGVNNNEQFF TGTGCCAGCAGGATTAGCGGGGTGAACAACAATGAGCAGTTCTTC
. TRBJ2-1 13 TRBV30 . CAWTRRLVQEQFF TGTGCCTGGACCAGACGATTGGTACAGGAGCAGTTCTTC
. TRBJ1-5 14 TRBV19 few CASSMDGHVQPQHF TGTGCCAGTAGTATGGATGGACATGTCCAGCCCCAGCATTTT
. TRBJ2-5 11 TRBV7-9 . CASSTEETQYF TGTGCCAGCAGCACAGAGGAGACCCAGTACTTC
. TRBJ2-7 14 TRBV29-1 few CSVGGQTGSYEQYF TGCAGCGTTGGGGGGCAAACAGGGAGCTACGAGCAGTACTTC
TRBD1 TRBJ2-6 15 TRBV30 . CAWDRGRTGANVLTF TGTGCCTGGGACAGGGGGCGGACTGGGGCCAACGTCCTGACTTTC
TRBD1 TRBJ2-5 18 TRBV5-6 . CASSLENELGTVQETQYF TGTGCCAGCAGCTTGGAAAACGAATTAGGGACAGTCCAAGAGACCCAGTACTTC
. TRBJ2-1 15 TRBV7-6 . CASSLEVDNLGEQFF TGTGCCAGCAGCTTAGAAGTGGACAATTTGGGTGAGCAGTTCTTC
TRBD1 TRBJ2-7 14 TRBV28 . CASSPRTGNYEQYF TGTGCCAGCAGTCCCAGGACAGGGAACTACGAGCAGTACTTC
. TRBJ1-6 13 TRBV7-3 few CASSTDYNSPLHF TGTGCCAGCAGTACAGATTATAATTCACCCCTCCACTTT
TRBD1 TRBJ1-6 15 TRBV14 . CASSHSGTVVSPLHF TGTGCCAGCAGCCATTCCGGGACAGTGGTTTCACCCCTCCACTTT
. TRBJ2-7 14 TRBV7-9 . CASSGLPRGYEQYF TGTGCCAGCAGCGGACTCCCACGGGGGTACGAGCAGTACTTC
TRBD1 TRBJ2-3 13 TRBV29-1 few CSRQGHGTDTQYF TGCAGCCGACAGGGGCACGGCACAGATACGCAGTATTTT
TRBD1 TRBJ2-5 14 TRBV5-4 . CASSSGTGGETQYF TGTGCCAGCAGCTCAGGGACAGGGGGGGAGACCCAGTACTTC
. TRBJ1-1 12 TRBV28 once CASVRENTEAFF TGTGCCAGTGTAAGAGAGAACACTGAAGCTTTCTTT